These 32 T cell receptor beta chains came from one sample sequenced in a study of cytomegalovirus exposure and HLA in healthy donors. Use of 60 Vbeta and 13 Jbeta primers characterized the PCR. Repertoires were generated with immunoSEQ multiplex PCR, while TCRdb's copy carries only in-frame clones and drops some. The table lists about 200,000 clones, with around 6% in the top ten. Source material: PBMCs. The receptor source for this set is a man aged 25 to 40 in good health and CMV-seronegative.

This chain joins TRBV11-2 and TRBJ2-7, with 10 nucleotides matching TRBD1. The CDR3 has 16 amino acids. Germline CDR1 is SGHAT and CDR2 is FQNNGV. Germline trimming cut 5 bases from V and 6 bases from J; bases unmatched to any gene: 13. DNA for the CDR3: TGTGCCAGCAGCCTAGCCGGGACAGGGGCCCCCCGCGAGCAGTACTTC. Its protein product is CASSLAGTGAPREQYF.

This chain joins TRBV5-4 and TRBJ1-5, with no clear D. The germline gives CDR1 SGHNT, CDR2 YYREEE (reference sequence). The germline V and J ends were trimmed by 2 bases and 6 bases, with 9 bases remaining between them. The CDR3 extends over 13 amino acids. CDR3 coding DNA: TGTGCCAGCAGCTTTTTCGGTTTTCAGCCCCAGCATTTT. It encodes CASSFFGFQPQHF.

The rearrangement uses TRBV6-5 and TRBJ2-2; 7 bases match TRBD1. Germline assignment: CDR1 MNHEY and CDR2 SVGAGI. J gave up 5 bases and V 0 bases, and 6 bases lay outside the gene matches. This CDR3 has 16 residues. The CDR3: CASSYSRAGGTGELFF. The CDR3, as DNA: TGTGCCAGCAGTTACTCGAGGGCAGGGGGTACCGGGGAGCTGTTTTTT.

The chain combines TRBV7-7 with TRBJ2-7; maybe TRBD2 (5 bases). The CDR3 sequence is 12 residues long. CDR1 and CDR2 (germline): SSHAT, FNYEAQ (reference sequence). V was clipped by 4 bases and J by 7 bases, with 11 bases between them. The CDR3 sequence is CASSSPRGEQYF. In nucleotides, the CDR3 is TGTGCCAGCAGCTCCCCCCGAGGGGAGCAGTACTTC.

This chain joins TRBV19 and TRBJ2-2, with D possibly TRBD2 on 5 matching bases. This CDR3 region has 14 residues. V lost 4 bases to trimming and J lost 5 bases, with 11 bases between them. Germline CDR1 is LNHDA and CDR2 is SQIVND (reference sequence). This CDR3 is CASSTPRGTGELFF. CDR3 nucleotide sequence: TGTGCCAGTAGTACCCCCCGCGGGACCGGGGAGCTGTTTTTT. Using reference TRBV19 and TRBJ2-2 for the parts outside the CDR3, the full variable domain is DGGITQSPKYLFRKEGQNVTLSCEQNLNHDAMYWYRQDPGQGLRLIYYSQIVNDFQKGDIAEGYSVSREKKESFPLTVTSAQKNPTAFYLCASSTPRGTGELFFGEGSRLTVL.

The CDR3 is CASSLGPRETQYF. In DNA form, the CDR3 reads TGTGCCAGCAGCTTAGGCCCCCGGGAGACCCAGTACTTC. V is TRBV7-9 and J is TRBJ2-5; D is uncertain. Germline-derived CDR1 and CDR2 are SEHNR and FQNEAQ (reference sequence). This CDR3 region has 13 residues. V dropped 1 base and J dropped 5 bases, with 8 bases sitting between them.

The genes are TRBV28 and TRBJ2-7; 7 bases match TRBD1. The CDR3 consists of 15 residues. Looked up from germline, CDR1 is MDHEN and CDR2 is SYDVKM. With 5 bases clipped from V and 0 bases from J, the junction kept 7 bases outside the gene matches. The CDR3 loop reads CASSPPGQISYEQYF. The CDR3 nucleotides read TGTGCCAGCAGTCCCCCGGGACAGATCTCCTACGAGCAGTACTTC.

The V call is TRBV7-9, the J call TRBJ1-1; D may be TRBD1 (5 bases). This CDR3 contains 15 residues. CDR1 SEHNR and CDR2 FQNEAQ come from the germline V gene (reference sequence). The V gene lost 1 base and the J gene lost 1 base, with 10 bases spanning the gap. The CDR3 coding sequence is TGTGCCAGCAGCTTAGATGGGGCTGGGAACACTGAAGCTTTCTTT. Translation gives CASSLDGAGNTEAFF.

V and J are TRBV30 and TRBJ1-5; the D is unclear. Germline V gene sequence: CDR1 GTSNPN, CDR2 SVGIG (reference sequence). This CDR3 spans 12 amino acids. The V gene lost 3 bases and the J gene lost 11 bases, with 14 bases spanning the gap. CDR3 sequence reads: CAWSLGWEAQHF. As DNA, the CDR3 is TGTGCCTGGAGCCTGGGCTGGGAGGCCCAGCATTTT.

The J gene is TRBJ1-5, the V gene TRBV7-9; D gene ambiguous. The germline V gene encodes CDR1 SEHNR and CDR2 FQNEAQ (reference sequence). This CDR3 is 15 amino acids long. V shed 6 bases and J shed 7 bases, with 19 bases lying between them. CDR3 nucleotides: TGTGCCAGCAGTTCCGCCGGGGAGTTTGGCCAGCCCCAGCATTTT. Its translation: CASSSAGEFGQPQHF.

Notes on this clone: The junction departs from the called germline gene at one end, perhaps through a read error. The chain joins TRBV11-1 to TRBJ2-3, with 8 bases matching TRBD2. This CDR3 is 15 amino acids long. From germline, CDR1 is SGHAT and CDR2 FQDESV (reference sequence). This CDR3 is CASSWGAGGTNTQYF. The DNA for the CDR3 is TGTGCCAGCAGCTGGGGGGCGGGGGGCACAAATACGCAGTATTTT.

This sequence joins TRBV11-3 and TRBJ1-2; D remains unclear. From germline, CDR1 is SGHNT and CDR2 YENEEA. The CDR3 runs 11 residues. Trimming removed 7 bases from V and 4 bases from J, with 7 bases in between. CDR3 coding DNA: TGTGCCAGCACCCTAACCTATGGCTACACCTTC. Translated: CASTLTYGYTF. Variable domain in full (rest from reference TRBV11-3 and TRBJ1-2): EAGVVQSPRYKIIEKKQPVAFWCNPISGHNTLYWYLQNLGQGPELLIRYENEEAVDDSQLPKDRFSAERLKGVDSTLKIQPAELGDSAVYLCASTLTYGYTFGSGTRLTVV.

This chain connects TRBV14 to TRBJ2-2, with 9 bases fitting TRBD2. V trimming: 1 base; J trimming: 4 bases; junction bases outside the gene matches: 10. CDR3 length: 18 residues. Germline lookup yields CDR1 SGHDN and CDR2 FVKESK. Here the CDR3 reads CASSQVWLAGSGTGELFF. DNA for the CDR3: TGTGCCAGCAGCCAAGTTTGGCTAGCGGGATCGGGCACCGGGGAGCTGTTTTTT.

The V gene is TRBV2, the J gene TRBJ2-7, with 10 bases matching TRBD1. The CDR3 covers 13 residues. The V segment lost 7 bases and the J segment 5 bases; nucleotides outside the gene matches: 5. Germline V gene sequence: CDR1 SNHLY, CDR2 FYNNEI. The CDR3 DNA follows: TGTGCCAGCACCGGGACAGGGGCAGACGAGCAGTACTTC. Its protein is CASTGTGADEQYF.

The chain uses TRBV29-1 and TRBJ1-2, with 10 bases lining up with TRBD1. The length of the CDR3 is 16 residues. Per germline, CDR1 SQVTM and CDR2 ANQGSEA. Unmatched junction bases numbered 9, after V lost 4 bases and J lost 1 base. CDR3 nucleotides: TGCAGCGTTGGCAGAGACAGGGGGCGGAATAACTATGGCTACACCTTC. Its protein is CSVGRDRGRNNYGYTF. The entire variable domain, with the rest obtained from reference TRBV29-1 and TRBJ1-2, is as follows: SAVISQKPSRDICQRGTSLTIQCQVDSQVTMMFWYRQQPGQSLTLIATANQGSEATYESGFVIDKFPISRPNLTFSTLTVSNMSPEDSSIYLCSVGRDRGRNNYGYTFGSGTRLTVV.

This chain connects TRBV5-1 to TRBJ1-3; D not certain. Germline lookup yields CDR1 SGHRS and CDR2 YFSETQ. V lost 0 bases and J lost 0, with 7 bases in between. The CDR3 consists of 15 residues. The CDR3 reads CASSLEAVSGNTIYF. The CDR3 DNA reads as TGCGCCAGCAGCTTGGAGGCGGTCTCTGGAAACACCATATATTTT. The full variable domain, in which reference TRBV5-1 and TRBJ1-3 provide the parts outside the CDR3, is KAGVTQTPRYLIKTRGQQVTLSCSPISGHRSVSWYQQTPGQGLQFLFEYFSETQRNKGNFPGRFSGRQFSNSRSEMNVSTLELGDSALYLCASSLEAVSGNTIYFGEGSWLTVV.

This rearrangement joins TRBV9 to TRBJ1-5; D is ambiguous. The germline V and J ends were trimmed by 0 bases and 1 base, with 8 bases remaining between them. CDR1 and CDR2 from the germline V gene are SGDLS and YYNGEE. The CDR3 is made up of 15 amino acids. The CDR3 sequence: CASSVDWASNQPQHF. The CDR3 DNA reads TGTGCCAGCAGCGTAGATTGGGCCAGCAATCAGCCCCAGCATTTT.

This rearrangement joins TRBV12-5 to TRBJ2-3; D is uncertain. V was clipped by 7 bases and J by 5 bases, with 19 bases between them. This CDR3 has 15 amino acids. The germline CDR1 and CDR2 sequences are LGHNT and FRNRAP. The CDR3 loop reads CASAPPGSVRDTQYF. CDR3 nucleotides: TGTGCTAGTGCCCCCCCCGGGTCGGTCAGAGATACGCAGTATTTT.

CDR3 coding DNA: TGTGCCAGCAGCTCACCCTCGACAGACCCGAACTACGAGCAGTACTTC. Its protein is CASSSPSTDPNYEQYF. V is TRBV7-9 and J is TRBJ2-7, with a weak D call TRBD1 (5 bases). The CDR3 spans 16 residues. V lost 4 bases to trimming and J lost 3 bases, with 19 bases between them. Per germline, CDR1 SEHNR and CDR2 FQNEAQ (reference sequence). Complete variable domain (other parts from reference TRBV7-9 and TRBJ2-7): DTGVSQNPRHKITKRGQNVTFRCDPISEHNRLYWYRQTLGQGPEFLTYFQNEAQLEKSRLLSDRFSAERPKGSFSTLEIQRTEQGDSAMYLCASSSPSTDPNYEQYFGPGTRLTVT.

The chain is built from TRBV19 and TRBJ1-5; TRBD1 matches 8 bases. Germline V gene lookup returns CDR1 LNHDA and CDR2 SQIVND (reference sequence). The CDR3 has 14 residues. Unmatched junction bases numbered 4, after V lost 6 bases and J lost 3 bases. The CDR3 spells CASSADRVNQPQHF. The CDR3 coding sequence is TGTGCCAGTAGCGCGGACAGGGTCAATCAGCCCCAGCATTTT. The whole variable domain, remainder taken from reference TRBV19 and TRBJ1-5, is DGGITQSPKYLFRKEGQNVTLSCEQNLNHDAMYWYRQDPGQGLRLIYYSQIVNDFQKGDIAEGYSVSREKKESFPLTVTSAQKNPTAFYLCASSADRVNQPQHFGDGTRLSIL.

The CDR3 nucleotides read TGTGCCAGCAGACTACAGGGGACAGGGGGTTACGAGCAGTACTTC. It encodes CASRLQGTGGYEQYF. The chain employs TRBV5-6 and TRBJ2-7; 11 positions match TRBD1. The V and J ends lost 5 bases and 4 bases, in that order; junction bases with no gene match: 8. The CDR3 totals 15 residues. From germline, CDR1 is SGHDT and CDR2 YYEEEE. Full variable domain (missing parts from reference TRBV5-6 and TRBJ2-7): DAGVTQSPTHLIKTRGQQVTLRCSPKSGHDTVSWYQQALGQGPQFIFQYYEEEERQRGNFPDRFSGHQFPNYSSELNVNALLLGDSALYLCASRLQGTGGYEQYFGPGTRLTVT.

The chain has TRBV28 and TRBJ2-1, with 10 bases lining up with TRBD2. Unmatched junction bases numbered 9, after V lost 1 base and J lost 15 bases. The CDR3 length is 14 residues. The V gene's germline CDR1 is MDHEN and CDR2 SYDVKM. CDR3 sequence: CASSLYGTSANRFF. DNA of the CDR3: TGTGCCAGCAGTTTATATGGGACTAGCGCAAATCGGTTCTTC.

This sequence joins TRBV19 and TRBJ1-2; unclear D gene. Germline-derived CDR1 and CDR2 are LNHDA and SQIVND (reference sequence). This CDR3 has 14 residues. V dropped 5 bases and J dropped 2 bases, with 12 bases sitting between them. CDR3 nucleotide sequence: TGTGCCAGTAGTCCCCGGTCAGGAAACTATGGCTACACCTTC. As protein: CASSPRSGNYGYTF.

This chain joins TRBV6-1 and TRBJ2-7; the D gene is possibly TRBD1 (5 bases). The CDR3 runs 14 residues. The V and J ends lost 2 bases and 2 bases respectively, with 10 bases between them. The germline V gene has CDR1 MNHNS and CDR2 SASEGT. The CDR3 DNA reads TGTGCCAGCAGTGAATGGGCAGGGACCTACGAGCAGTACTTC. This sequence encodes CASSEWAGTYEQYF.

The chain recombines TRBV27 with TRBJ2-2, with 7 bases that match TRBD2. From germline, CDR1 is MNHEY and CDR2 SMNVEV (reference sequence). The CDR3 totals 14 residues. V lost 8 bases and J lost 1; bases outside the gene matches: 4. Written as DNA, the CDR3 is TGTGCCAGCGTCGGGAGGCTGAACACCGGGGAGCTGTTTTTT. Protein: CASVGRLNTGELFF.

This chain connects TRBV4-1 to TRBJ2-5; D gene unclear. Germline V CDR1 and CDR2: MGHRA, YSYEKL. V was clipped by 3 bases and J by 1 base, with 6 bases between them. The CDR3 is 13 amino acids. DNA of the CDR3: TGCGCCAGCAGCCAGGGCGTCCAAGAGACCCAGTACTTC. This codes for CASSQGVQETQYF.

The V and J genes are TRBV25-1 and TRBJ2-7, with a tentative D call TRBD1 (6 bases). V lost 7 bases, J lost 0 bases, and 13 bases lay in between. This CDR3 spans 14 amino acids. Germline-derived CDR1 and CDR2 are MGHDK and SYGVNS. In DNA form, the CDR3 reads TGTGCCAGCACTCGTCCGGGACACTCCTACGAGCAGTACTTC. Its translation is CASTRPGHSYEQYF.

The chain links TRBV30 to TRBJ2-1; D possibly corresponds to TRBD2 (6 bases). In germline, CDR1 is GTSNPN, CDR2 SVGIG (reference sequence). Deletions cut 7 bases from V and 5 bases from J, with 18 bases between. This CDR3 is built from 14 residues. CDR3 DNA sequence: TGTGCCTTGATCCTAGCGCTTCGACACAATGAGCAGTTCTTC. Protein product: CALILALRHNEQFF.

The V call is TRBV2, the J call TRBJ1-5; D may be TRBD1 (5 bases). This CDR3 has 14 residues. V was pared by 2 bases and J by 3 bases, with 8 bases between. Germline CDR1 SNHLY, CDR2 FYNNEI. Here the CDR3 DNA reads TGTGCCAGCAGTGAAAGGGGTAACAATCAGCCCCAGCATTTT. Translating gives CASSERGNNQPQHF.

The V gene is TRBV27, the J gene TRBJ2-7; 7 positions match TRBD2. Germline V lookup: CDR1 MNHEY, CDR2 SMNVEV (reference sequence). The CDR3 is 14 residues long. V lost 7 bases and J lost 3; bases outside the gene matches: 9. CDR3 DNA: TGTGCCAGCACCTCCGGCGGGAGACTCTACGAGCAGTACTTC. Amino acids: CASTSGGRLYEQYF.

V and J are TRBV28 and TRBJ2-5, with 9 bases matching TRBD2. J was trimmed by 4 bases and V by 1 base; bases with no gene match: 7. This CDR3 comprises 16 residues. CDR1 and CDR2 from the germline V gene are MDHEN and SYDVKM. The CDR3 coding sequence is TGTGCCAGCAGTTTATTGGCAGCGGGAGGTGGAGAGACCCAGTACTTC. This encodes CASSLLAAGGGETQYF.

The chain couples TRBV19 to TRBJ2-7; 9 bases match TRBD2. The CDR3 is made up of 16 amino acids. Germline V lookup: CDR1 LNHDA, CDR2 SQIVND (reference sequence). After removal of 4 bases from V and 6 bases from J, the junction contained 13 bases not matched to a gene. The CDR3 nucleotides read TGTGCCAGTAGTAGCCGGGGTAGCGGGAGCCTCTCCGAGCAGTACTTC. This translates into CASSSRGSGSLSEQYF.